A single sample gave rise to the 32 T cell receptor beta chains below, sequenced in a study of blood T cell repertoires in COVID-19. This table comes from immunoSEQ multiplex PCR, and its TCRdb copy is limited to in-frame clones, with some not included. The sample lists tens of thousands of clones, around 67% occurring once. Source material: peripheral blood. The origin of the receptors is a woman in her seventies with acute or convalescent COVID-19.

The chain is built from TRBV28 and TRBJ1-2; tentative D call: TRBD1 (6 bases). The CDR3 is 15 residues long. Looked up from germline, CDR1 is MDHEN and CDR2 is SYDVKM. The V end was cut by 5 bases, the J end by 0 bases, with 13 bases between. CDR3 loop: CASSPLRTANYGYTF. DNA for the CDR3: TGTGCCAGCAGTCCCTTAAGGACAGCTAACTATGGCTACACCTTC.

V and J are TRBV4-1 and TRBJ2-7; D possibly corresponds to TRBD1 (6 bases). V was clipped by 5 bases and J by 3 bases, with 11 bases between them. Germline CDR1 is MGHRA and CDR2 is YSYEKL. CDR3 length: 13 amino acids. In DNA, the CDR3 is TGCGCCAGCAGCTTGAGGACAGACTACGAGCAGTACTTC. Its translation: CASSLRTDYEQYF.

The chain links TRBV6-6 to TRBJ2-7, with TRBD2 matching 10 bases. Germline trimming cut 5 bases from V and 5 bases from J; bases unmatched to any gene: 12. The CDR3 is made up of 16 amino acids. Germline-derived CDR1 and CDR2 are MNHNY and SVGAGI (reference sequence). CDR3 sequence reads: CASSRLGAGGFHEQYV. The DNA for the CDR3 is TGTGCCAGCAGTCGATTGGGAGCGGGGGGGTTCCACGAGCAGTACGTC.

This clone occurred a few times. As DNA, the CDR3 is TGTGCCAGCTCGGACGAAGCAGGGTCGAGGGAGCAGTACTTC. Its protein is CASSDEAGSREQYF. This sequence joins TRBV18 and TRBJ2-7, with D maybe TRBD1 (5 bases). V lost 6 bases and J lost 7, with 19 bases in between. Germline lookup yields CDR1 KGHSH and CDR2 LQKENI. This CDR3 comprises 14 residues.

The rearrangement links TRBV29-1 to TRBJ1-1; 7 positions agree with TRBD1. Germline CDR1 SQVTM, CDR2 ANQGSEA. The CDR3 has 13 amino acids. The ends lost 7 bases at V and 1 base at J; junction bases unmatched: 6. The chain's CDR3 is CSGRGQQNTEAFF. In DNA, the CDR3 is TGCAGCGGGCGGGGACAGCAGAACACTGAAGCTTTCTTT. Variable domain in full (rest from reference TRBV29-1 and TRBJ1-1): SAVISQKPSRDICQRGTSLTIQCQVDSQVTMMFWYRQQPGQSLTLIATANQGSEATYESGFVIDKFPISRPNLTFSTLTVSNMSPEDSSIYLCSGRGQQNTEAFFGQGTRLTVV.

This chain links TRBV30 with TRBJ2-7, with 8 bases identical to TRBD1. The ends lost 2 bases at V and 4 bases at J; junction bases unmatched: 7. Germline V gives CDR1 GTSNPN, CDR2 SVGIG (reference sequence). The CDR3 totals 14 residues. The CDR3, as DNA: TGTGCCTGGAGTCCATTAGACAGGGGATACGAGCAGTACTTC. Its translation: CAWSPLDRGYEQYF.

This clone was counted a few times. The chain uses TRBV5-4 and TRBJ2-3; TRBD1 might be the D (6 bases). Germline CDR1 is SGHNT and CDR2 is YYREEE (reference sequence). V lost 4 bases, J lost 3 bases, and 15 bases lay in between. CDR3 length: 15 amino acids. CDR3 sequence reads: CASSPQGSTTDTQYF. In DNA, the CDR3 is TGTGCCAGCAGCCCACAGGGTTCGACAACAGATACGCAGTATTTT.

The rearrangement links TRBV5-4 to TRBJ2-1, with TRBD1 matching 10 bases. This CDR3 contains 15 residues. CDR1 and CDR2 (germline): SGHNT, YYREEE (reference sequence). J was trimmed by 6 bases and V by 4 bases; bases with no gene match: 7. As DNA, the CDR3 is TGTGCCAGCAGCCCGGGACAGGGGAGCAGCAATGAGCAGTTCTTC. This encodes CASSPGQGSSNEQFF.

This chain joins TRBV7-9 and TRBJ2-2; D is undetermined. Germline V gene lookup returns CDR1 SEHNR and CDR2 FQNEAQ (reference sequence). The CDR3 is 16 residues long. V was trimmed by 2 bases and J by 7 bases, leaving 17 bases between them. The CDR3 nucleotides are TGTGCCAGCAGCTTATCGGGTCAGACCCGCAACGGGGAGCTGTTTTTT. Translating gives CASSLSGQTRNGELFF.

The chain uses TRBV5-1 and TRBJ1-4; TRBD1 matches 11 bases. Trimming took 3 bases from V and 8 from J; bases not matched to a gene: 3. The CDR3 runs to 14 residues. Germline V gives CDR1 SGHRS, CDR2 YFSETQ. The CDR3 sequence: CASSWGQGEEKLFF. In nucleotides, the CDR3 is TGCGCCAGCAGCTGGGGACAGGGGGAGGAAAAACTGTTTTTT.

A note on this clone: The same CDR3 is also encoded by other DNA sequences in this sample. The chain joins TRBV9 to TRBJ1-2; TRBD1 is a possible D gene (5 bases). This CDR3 comprises 14 residues. Germline values: CDR1 SGDLS, CDR2 YYNGEE. The germline V and J ends were trimmed by 0 bases and 8 bases, with 14 bases remaining between them. Here the CDR3 reads CASSVEGVGRGYTF. As DNA, the CDR3 is TGTGCCAGCAGCGTAGAAGGGGTTGGACGAGGCTACACCTTC.

The J gene is TRBJ1-6, the V gene TRBV5-1, with 10 nucleotides matching TRBD1. The CDR3 sequence is 14 residues long. Germline CDR1 and CDR2: SGHRS and YFSETQ. V lost 4 bases, J lost 10 bases, and 5 bases stayed unmatched. The CDR3 region has the DNA TGCGCCAGCAGCCTAGGGACAGGGGTATCACCCCTCCACTTT. Translation gives CASSLGTGVSPLHF.

The rearrangement links TRBV9 to TRBJ2-1, with 7 bases aligning to TRBD1. In germline, CDR1 is SGDLS, CDR2 YYNGEE. After removal of 7 bases from V and 2 bases from J, the junction contained 6 bases not matched to a gene. CDR3 length: 14 amino acids. CDR3 DNA sequence: TGTGCCAGCGGCCGGGACAGCGCCTACAATGAGCAGTTCTTC. It codes for CASGRDSAYNEQFF.

The V call is TRBV15, the J call TRBJ1-1, with D possibly matching TRBD1 (5 bases). The CDR3 has 14 amino acids. Trimming took off 4 bases at V and 5 bases at J, with 14 bases between the two ends. The germline gives CDR1 LNHNV, CDR2 YYDKDF (reference sequence). CDR3 nucleotides: TGTGCCACCAGCACCCAAAAAGGGGAAACTGAAGCTTTCTTT. This codes for CATSTQKGETEAFF.

This clone has just one count. The V call is TRBV29-1, the J call TRBJ1-2; 8 bases fit TRBD1. CDR1 SQVTM and CDR2 ANQGSEA come from the germline V gene. V lost 7 bases to trimming and J lost 2 bases; unmatched junction nucleotides: 6. The CDR3 is 13 amino acids. CDR3 loop: CSDRDRRNYGYTF. CDR3 in DNA: TGCAGCGACCGGGACAGGAGGAACTATGGCTACACCTTC.

V usage is TRBV30 and J usage is TRBJ1-1; D not resolved. CDR1 is GTSNPN and CDR2 is SVGIG in the germline V gene (reference sequence). Trimming left V 0 bases short and J 1 base short, with 6 bases between. The length of the CDR3 is 13 residues. CDR3 nucleotide sequence: TGTGCCTGGAGTGTGGAGGGGAACACTGAAGCTTTCTTT. The encoded protein is CAWSVEGNTEAFF.

The genes are TRBV24-1 and TRBJ1-2; a possible D gene is TRBD1 (5 bases). Germline V gene sequence: CDR1 KGHDR, CDR2 SFDVKD. The CDR3 contains 15 residues. V was clipped by 3 bases and J by 0 bases, with 10 bases between them. CDR3 amino acids: CATSDPGLANYGYTF. The CDR3 nucleotides are TGTGCCACCAGTGATCCAGGGTTAGCTAACTATGGCTACACCTTC.

In its sample, this clone was seen a few times. The chain employs TRBV27 and TRBJ2-1; tentative D call: TRBD1 (5 bases). CDR1 MNHEY and CDR2 SMNVEV come from the germline V gene (reference sequence). V dropped 4 bases and J dropped 8 bases, with 21 bases sitting between them. The CDR3 consists of 16 residues. The chain's CDR3 is CASSYRSLLRGDEQFF. The CDR3 DNA reads as TGTGCCAGCAGTTACAGGTCCCTTCTCCGTGGTGATGAGCAGTTCTTC.

A note on this clone: This sample also contains other DNA sequences that code for the same CDR3. The rearrangement uses TRBV9 and TRBJ2-1; 8 bases fit TRBD1. Germline CDR1 reads SGDLS; CDR2 reads YYNGEE. This CDR3 comprises 15 residues. V was clipped by 0 bases and J by 2 bases; unmatched bases: 1. The CDR3 reads CASSVEGQAYNEQFF. The DNA for the CDR3 is TGTGCCAGCAGCGTAGAGGGACAGGCCTACAATGAGCAGTTCTTC.

The chain combines TRBV5-1 with TRBJ1-2; 8 bases fit TRBD1. Germline loops: CDR1 SGHRS, CDR2 YFSETQ. The V and J ends lost 3 bases and 7 bases, in that order; junction bases with no gene match: 11. The CDR3 is made up of 15 amino acids. The CDR3 spells CASSSGQALAAGYTF. The CDR3 bases are TGCGCCAGCAGCTCGGGACAGGCCCTCGCTGCTGGCTACACCTTC.

This chain joins TRBV27 and TRBJ2-2, with 9 bases identical to TRBD1. CDR1 MNHEY and CDR2 SMNVEV come from the germline V gene (reference sequence). The ends lost 6 bases at V and 5 bases at J; junction bases unmatched: 7. The CDR3 is made up of 15 amino acids. For the CDR3, the DNA is TGTGCCAGCAGCTCTCGGGACAGGGTAACCGGGGAGCTGTTTTTT. It is translated as CASSSRDRVTGELFF.

This clone was observed a single time. V is TRBV5-4 and J is TRBJ2-7; 11 bases match TRBD1. CDR3 length: 15 amino acids. Germline V gives CDR1 SGHNT, CDR2 YYREEE (reference sequence). J lost 2 bases, V lost 4 bases, and 5 bases had no gene match. CDR3 sequence: CASSRDRGGTYEQYV. The DNA for the CDR3 is TGTGCCAGCAGCAGGGACAGGGGGGGAACCTACGAGCAGTACGTC.

The V and J genes are TRBV5-6 and TRBJ2-3; possible D gene TRBD2, 5 bases. V lost 2 bases to trimming and J lost 5 bases, with 12 bases between them. The CDR3 consists of 14 residues. Germline loops: CDR1 SGHDT, CDR2 YYEEEE. DNA of the CDR3: TGTGCCAGCAGCTTAGAGGGCATGCGAGATACGCAGTATTTT. Translated: CASSLEGMRDTQYF.

The chain combines TRBV5-5 with TRBJ2-3; a possible D gene is TRBD1 (5 bases). The CDR3 covers 15 residues. V was cut by 0 bases and J by 0 bases, with 8 bases left in between. Looked up from germline, CDR1 is SGHKS and CDR2 is YYEKEE (reference sequence). This CDR3 is CASSLATVSTDTQYF. The CDR3 region has the DNA TGTGCCAGCAGCTTGGCGACAGTCAGCACAGATACGCAGTATTTT.

V and J are TRBV7-3 and TRBJ1-1; D gene unclear. This CDR3 spans 14 amino acids. The germline V gene encodes CDR1 SGHTA and CDR2 FQGTGA. V dropped 4 bases and J dropped 0 bases, with 9 bases sitting between them. The CDR3: CASSSNAMNTEAFF. The CDR3, as DNA: TGTGCCAGCAGCTCTAATGCCATGAACACTGAAGCTTTCTTT.

CDR3 protein: CASSLSGGSNQPQHF. The CDR3 nucleotides read TGTGCCAGCAGCTTAAGCGGGGGGAGCAATCAGCCCCAGCATTTT. The V and J genes are TRBV7-3 and TRBJ1-5, with a possible D match to TRBD1 (5 bases). Germline values: CDR1 SGHTA, CDR2 FQGTGA. CDR3 length equals 15 residues. V gave up 1 base and J gave up 1 base, with 8 bases separating them.

The rearrangement uses TRBV9 and TRBJ1-1, with no clear D. Looked up from germline, CDR1 is SGDLS and CDR2 is YYNGEE. The CDR3 covers 18 residues. With 0 bases removed from V and 0 bases from J, the gap between germline ends came to 18 bases. The CDR3 here is CASSVGSAGIGLNTEAFF. The CDR3 nucleotides are TGTGCCAGCAGCGTAGGGTCCGCAGGTATAGGTTTGAACACTGAAGCTTTCTTT.

This chain joins TRBV4-1 and TRBJ1-1; D gene ambiguous. V dropped 4 bases and J dropped 1 base, with 7 bases sitting between them. Germline loops: CDR1 MGHRA, CDR2 YSYEKL. The CDR3 sequence is 13 residues long. This chain's CDR3 is CASSPQANTEAFF. In DNA form, the CDR3 reads TGCGCCAGCAGCCCCCAGGCGAACACTGAAGCTTTCTTT.

This clone was observed a few times. The chain couples TRBV5-4 to TRBJ2-2, with D possibly matching TRBD2 (6 bases). Germline CDR1 reads SGHNT; CDR2 reads YYREEE (reference sequence). CDR3 length equals 13 residues. The V and J ends lost 10 bases and 0 bases respectively, with 10 bases between them. CDR3 in DNA: TGTGCCGGGGGGAGCCCGAACACCGGGGAGCTGTTTTTT. Its translation: CAGGSPNTGELFF. Variable domain in full (rest from reference TRBV5-4 and TRBJ2-2): ETGVTQSPTHLIKTRGQQVTLRCSSQSGHNTVSWYQQALGQGPQFIFQYYREEENGRGNFPPRFSGLQFPNYSSELNVNALELDDSALYLCAGGSPNTGELFFGEGSRLTVL.

This chain uses TRBV30 with TRBJ1-1; 9 nucleotides align to TRBD1. Trimming took 8 bases from V and 5 from J; bases not matched to a gene: 12. The CDR3 sequence is 14 residues long. Germline V gene sequence: CDR1 GTSNPN, CDR2 SVGIG (reference sequence). The CDR3 bases are TGTGCCCAGTACTCGGGACAGGGTGATACTGAAGCTTTCTTT. This encodes CAQYSGQGDTEAFF.

The gene calls are TRBV7-9 and TRBJ1-1; TRBD1 matches 9 bases. This CDR3 is 15 amino acids long. Germline V lookup: CDR1 SEHNR, CDR2 FQNEAQ (reference sequence). The trim removed 4 bases at V and 1 base at J, leaving 4 bases unmatched. In DNA, the CDR3 is TGTGCCAGCAGCTCTAAGGGACAGGGGAACACTGAAGCTTTCTTT. It yields the protein CASSSKGQGNTEAFF.

CDR3 sequence (DNA): TGTGCCAGTAGTATATCGAAGGGGCTACAAGAGACCCAGTACTTC. Protein: CASSISKGLQETQYF. The V gene is TRBV19, the J gene TRBJ2-5, with a weak D call TRBD1 (5 bases). The CDR3 extends over 15 amino acids. In germline, CDR1 is LNHDA, CDR2 SQIVND (reference sequence). V lost 2 bases to trimming and J lost 2 bases, with 12 bases between them.